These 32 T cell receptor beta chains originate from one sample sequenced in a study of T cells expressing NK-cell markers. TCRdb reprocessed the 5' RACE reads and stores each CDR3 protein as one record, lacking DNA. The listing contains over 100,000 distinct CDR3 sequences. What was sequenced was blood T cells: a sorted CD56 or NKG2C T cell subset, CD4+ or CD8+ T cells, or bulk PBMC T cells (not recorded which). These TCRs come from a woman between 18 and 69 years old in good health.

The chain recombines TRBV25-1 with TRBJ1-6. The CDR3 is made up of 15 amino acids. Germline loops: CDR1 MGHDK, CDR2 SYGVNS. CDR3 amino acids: CASSEGSSYNSPLHF.

The CDR3 sequence: CASSSRGSDEQFF. The chain has TRBV19 and TRBJ2-1; with no DNA, the TCRdb D assignment of TRBD1 cannot be verified. Germline V gene sequence: CDR1 LNHDA, CDR2 SQIVND (reference sequence). The CDR3 spans 13 residues.

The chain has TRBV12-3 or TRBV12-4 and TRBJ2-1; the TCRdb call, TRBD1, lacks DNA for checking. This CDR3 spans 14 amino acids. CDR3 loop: CASSQGDLYNEQFF.

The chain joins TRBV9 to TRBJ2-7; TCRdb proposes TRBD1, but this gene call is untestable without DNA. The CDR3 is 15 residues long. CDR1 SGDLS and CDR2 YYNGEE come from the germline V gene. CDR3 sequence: CASSSPGQGMIEQYF.

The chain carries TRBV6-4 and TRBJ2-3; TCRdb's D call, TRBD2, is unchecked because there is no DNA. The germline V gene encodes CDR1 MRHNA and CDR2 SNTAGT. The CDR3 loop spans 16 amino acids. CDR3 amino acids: CASSGKVAEGTDTQYF.

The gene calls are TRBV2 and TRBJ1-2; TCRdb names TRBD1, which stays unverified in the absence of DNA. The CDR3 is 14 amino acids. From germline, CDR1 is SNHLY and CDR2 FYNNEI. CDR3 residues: CASSPGTGAYGYTF. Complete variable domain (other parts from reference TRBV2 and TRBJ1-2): EPEVTQTPSHQVTQMGQEVILRCVPISNHLYFYWYRQILGQKVEFLVSFYNNEISEKSEIFDDQFSVERPDGSNFTLKIRSTKLEDSAMYFCASSPGTGAYGYTFGSGTRLTVV.

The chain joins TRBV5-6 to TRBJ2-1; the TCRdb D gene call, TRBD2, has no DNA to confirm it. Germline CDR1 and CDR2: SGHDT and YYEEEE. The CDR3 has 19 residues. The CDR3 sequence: CASSLFSLSPDPRYNEQFF.

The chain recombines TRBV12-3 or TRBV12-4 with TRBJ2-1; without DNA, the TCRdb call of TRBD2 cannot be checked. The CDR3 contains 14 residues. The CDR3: CASSALGLAGMRVF.

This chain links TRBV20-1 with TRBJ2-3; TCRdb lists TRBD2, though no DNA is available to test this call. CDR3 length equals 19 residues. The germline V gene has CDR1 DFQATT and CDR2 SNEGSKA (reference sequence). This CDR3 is CSARAPGRVAGDSTDTQYF.

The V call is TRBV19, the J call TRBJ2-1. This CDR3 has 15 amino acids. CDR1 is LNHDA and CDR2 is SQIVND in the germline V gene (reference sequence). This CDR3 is CASSTDGSSYNEQFF.

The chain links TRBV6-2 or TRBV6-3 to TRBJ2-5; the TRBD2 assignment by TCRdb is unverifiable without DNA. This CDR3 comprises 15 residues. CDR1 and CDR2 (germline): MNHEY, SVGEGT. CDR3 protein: CASSSGLTTQETQYF.

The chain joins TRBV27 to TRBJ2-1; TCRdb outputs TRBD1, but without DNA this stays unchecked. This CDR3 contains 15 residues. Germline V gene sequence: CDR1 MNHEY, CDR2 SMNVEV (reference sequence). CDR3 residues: CASSPQGAKVHEQFF.

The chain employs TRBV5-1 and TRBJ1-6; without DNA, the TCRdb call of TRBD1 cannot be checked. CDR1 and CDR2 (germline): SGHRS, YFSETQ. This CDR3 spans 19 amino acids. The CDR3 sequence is CASSTWGRRGAEYNSPLHF.

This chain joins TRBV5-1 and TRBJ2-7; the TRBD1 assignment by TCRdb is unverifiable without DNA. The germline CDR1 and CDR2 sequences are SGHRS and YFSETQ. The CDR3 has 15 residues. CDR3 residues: CASSNPGQGPYEQYF.

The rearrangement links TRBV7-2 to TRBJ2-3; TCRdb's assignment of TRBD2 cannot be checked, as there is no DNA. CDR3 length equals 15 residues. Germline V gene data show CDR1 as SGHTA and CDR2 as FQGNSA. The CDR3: CASSARSGRTDTQYF. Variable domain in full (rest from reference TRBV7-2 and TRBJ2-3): GAGVSQSPSNKVTEKGKDVELRCDPISGHTALYWYRQSLGQGLEFLIYFQGNSAPDKSGLPSDRFSAERTGGSVSTLTIQRTQQEDSAVYLCASSARSGRTDTQYFGPGTRLTVL.

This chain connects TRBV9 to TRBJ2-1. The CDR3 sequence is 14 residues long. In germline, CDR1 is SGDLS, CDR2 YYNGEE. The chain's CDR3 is CASSVDGAYNEQFF.

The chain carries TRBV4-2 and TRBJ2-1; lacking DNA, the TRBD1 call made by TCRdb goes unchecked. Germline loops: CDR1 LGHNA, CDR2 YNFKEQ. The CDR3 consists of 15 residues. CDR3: CASSPPGGEVGEQFF.

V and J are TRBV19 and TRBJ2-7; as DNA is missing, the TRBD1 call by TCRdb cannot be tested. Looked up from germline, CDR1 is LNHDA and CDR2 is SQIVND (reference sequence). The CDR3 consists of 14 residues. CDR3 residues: CASSSRQVQEEQYF.

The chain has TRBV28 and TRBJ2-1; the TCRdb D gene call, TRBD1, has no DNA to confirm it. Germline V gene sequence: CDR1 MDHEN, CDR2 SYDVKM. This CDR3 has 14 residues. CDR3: CASSHRGPSNEQFF.

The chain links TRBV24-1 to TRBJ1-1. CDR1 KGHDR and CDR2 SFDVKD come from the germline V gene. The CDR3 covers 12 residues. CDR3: CATKEGGGEAFF.

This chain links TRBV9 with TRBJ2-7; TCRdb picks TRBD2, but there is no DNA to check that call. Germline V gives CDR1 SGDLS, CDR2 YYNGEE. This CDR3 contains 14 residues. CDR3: CASSTSGSSGEQYF.

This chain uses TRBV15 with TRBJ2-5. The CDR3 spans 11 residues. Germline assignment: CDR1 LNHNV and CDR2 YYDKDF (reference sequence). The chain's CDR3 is CATSAQETQYF.

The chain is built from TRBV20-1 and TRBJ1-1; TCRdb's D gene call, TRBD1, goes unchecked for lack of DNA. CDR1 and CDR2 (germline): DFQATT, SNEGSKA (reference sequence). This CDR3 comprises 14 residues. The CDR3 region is CSACLPGHPVEAFF.

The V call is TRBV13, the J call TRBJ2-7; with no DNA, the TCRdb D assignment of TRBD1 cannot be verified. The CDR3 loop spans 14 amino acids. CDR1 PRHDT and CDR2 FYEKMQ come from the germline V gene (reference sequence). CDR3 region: CASSPGTGDDEQYF.

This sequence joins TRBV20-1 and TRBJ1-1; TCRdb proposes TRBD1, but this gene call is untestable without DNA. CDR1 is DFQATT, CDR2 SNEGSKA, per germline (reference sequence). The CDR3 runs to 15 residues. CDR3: CSARDLGALRTEAFF.

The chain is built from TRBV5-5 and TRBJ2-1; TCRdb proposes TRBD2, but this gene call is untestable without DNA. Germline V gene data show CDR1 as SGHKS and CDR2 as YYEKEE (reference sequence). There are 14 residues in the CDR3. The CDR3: CASSLGLNYNEQFF. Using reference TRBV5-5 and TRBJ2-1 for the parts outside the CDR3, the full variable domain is DAGVTQSPTHLIKTRGQQVTLRCSPISGHKSVSWYQQVLGQGPQFIFQYYEKEERGRGNFPDRFSARQFPNYSSELNVNALLLGDSALYLCASSLGLNYNEQFFGPGTRLTVL.

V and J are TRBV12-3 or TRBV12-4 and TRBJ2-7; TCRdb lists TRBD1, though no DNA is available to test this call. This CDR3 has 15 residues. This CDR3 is CASSLEGRTSYEQYF.

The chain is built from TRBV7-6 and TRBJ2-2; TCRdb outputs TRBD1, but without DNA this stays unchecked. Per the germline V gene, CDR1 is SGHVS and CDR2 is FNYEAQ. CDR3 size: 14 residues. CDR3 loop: CASSPGVPTGELFF.

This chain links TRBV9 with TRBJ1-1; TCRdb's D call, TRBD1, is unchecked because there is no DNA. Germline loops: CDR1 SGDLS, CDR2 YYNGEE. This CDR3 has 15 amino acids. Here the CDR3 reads CASSARTVENGEAFF.

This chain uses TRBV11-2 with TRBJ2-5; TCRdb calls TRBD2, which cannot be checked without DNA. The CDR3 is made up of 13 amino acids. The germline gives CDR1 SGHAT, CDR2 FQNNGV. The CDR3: CASSLVAEETQYF.

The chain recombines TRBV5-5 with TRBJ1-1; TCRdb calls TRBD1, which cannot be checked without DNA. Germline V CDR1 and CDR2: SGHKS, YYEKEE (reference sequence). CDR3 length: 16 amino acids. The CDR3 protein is CASSLDRAMANTEAFF.

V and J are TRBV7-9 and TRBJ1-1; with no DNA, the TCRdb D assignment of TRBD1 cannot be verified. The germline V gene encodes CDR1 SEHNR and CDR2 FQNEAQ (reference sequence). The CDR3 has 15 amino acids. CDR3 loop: CASSSKTDMNTEAFF.